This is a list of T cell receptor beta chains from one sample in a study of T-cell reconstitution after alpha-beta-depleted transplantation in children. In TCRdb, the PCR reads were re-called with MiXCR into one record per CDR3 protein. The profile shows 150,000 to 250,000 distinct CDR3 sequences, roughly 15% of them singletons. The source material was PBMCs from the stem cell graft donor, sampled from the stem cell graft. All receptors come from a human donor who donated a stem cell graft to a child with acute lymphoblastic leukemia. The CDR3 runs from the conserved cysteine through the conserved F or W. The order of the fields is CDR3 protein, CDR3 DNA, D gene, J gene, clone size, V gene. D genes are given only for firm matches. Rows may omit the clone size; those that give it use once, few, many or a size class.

CASSMGLAGSSYNEQFF,TGTGCCAGCAGTATGGGACTAGCGGGGAGCTCCTACAATGAGCAGTTCTTC,TRBD2,TRBJ2-1,many,TRBV12-3/TRBV12-4
CASSSHSGLLETQYF,TGTGCCAGCAGCTCCCACAGTGGGTTGTTGGAGACCCAGTACTTC,-,TRBJ2-5,few,TRBV7-9
CSARVKWEGTYNEQFF,TGCAGTGCTAGAGTTAAGTGGGAGGGCACCTACAATGAGCAGTTCTTC,TRBD2,TRBJ2-1,many,TRBV20-1
CASSRGREPNTEAFF,TGTGCCAGTAGCCGCGGCAGGGAACCGAACACTGAAGCTTTCTTT,-,TRBJ1-1,-,TRBV19
CASSSLLPGTEQFF,TGTGCCAGCAGTTCTCTACTCCCCGGGACGGAGCAGTTCTTC,-,TRBJ2-1,many,TRBV6-5
CASSIPGQGGEQYF,TGTGCCAGCAGCATACCGGGACAGGGGGGCGAGCAGTACTTC,TRBD1,TRBJ2-7,-,TRBV5-4
CASSPRGAGRYEQYF,TGTGCCAGCAGTCCACGTGGAGCGGGGCGCTACGAGCAGTACTTC,TRBD2,TRBJ2-7,few,TRBV12-3/TRBV12-4
CSARSFDRQETQYF,TGCAGTGCCCGTTCCTTTGACAGACAAGAGACCCAGTACTTC,-,TRBJ2-5,-,TRBV20-1
CSVRGGTNEQFF,TGCAGCGTCCGGGGGGGGACCAATGAGCAGTTCTTC,TRBD2,TRBJ2-1,-,TRBV29-1
CASSPTALAEGVTDTQYF,TGTGCCAGCAGCCCCACGGCCCTGGCGGAAGGGGTCACAGATACGCAGTATTTT,-,TRBJ2-3,-,TRBV3-1
CSAPITSSYEQYF,TGCAGTGCCCCCATTACTAGCTCCTACGAGCAGTACTTC,-,TRBJ2-7,-,TRBV20-1
CSARDRRGYTF,TGCAGTGCTAGGGACAGGCGCGGCTACACCTTC,TRBD1,TRBJ1-2,many,TRBV20-1
CASSPSHVSPLHF,TGTGCCAGCAGTCCGTCACACGTCTCACCCCTCCACTTT,-,TRBJ1-6,many,TRBV28
CASSLRDFTTYEQYF,TGCGCCAGCAGCTTGAGGGACTTTACCACCTACGAGCAGTACTTC,-,TRBJ2-7,-,TRBV5-1
CASSLPRDRGRGYTF,TGTGCCAGCAGCCTTCCCCGCGACAGGGGGCGTGGCTACACCTTC,TRBD1,TRBJ1-2,-,TRBV2
CASSDGGPNEQFF,TGTGCCAGCAGTGACGGCGGTCCCAATGAGCAGTTCTTC,-,TRBJ2-1,-,TRBV6-4
CSPAGGGNTDTQYF,TGCAGTCCGGCGGGAGGTGGAAACACAGATACGCAGTATTTT,TRBD2,TRBJ2-3,many,TRBV20-1
CASSLDGLAGGWNEQFF,TGTGCCAGCAGCTTGGATGGACTAGCGGGAGGGTGGAATGAGCAGTTCTTC,TRBD2,TRBJ2-1,few,TRBV5-4
CASRIGTGGFGYTF,TGCGCCAGCAGAATAGGGACAGGGGGCTTTGGCTACACCTTC,TRBD1,TRBJ1-2,many,TRBV10-2
CASSLADRVNYGYTF,TGTGCCAGCAGCTTAGCGGACAGAGTTAACTATGGCTACACCTTC,-,TRBJ1-2,-,TRBV7-9
CSVDRVAGKAFF,TGCAGCGTGGACAGGGTTGCAGGCAAAGCTTTCTTT,TRBD1,TRBJ1-1,many,TRBV29-1
CASSRGRTGTDTQYF,TGTGCCAGCTCTCGCGGGAGGACTGGCACAGATACGCAGTATTTT,TRBD2,TRBJ2-3,-,TRBV18
CASSLGRLSTEQYF,TGTGCCAGCAGCCTCGGACGCCTCTCTACCGAGCAGTACTTC,-,TRBJ2-7,-,TRBV6-2/TRBV6-3
CASSLLGQGTDTQYF,TGTGCCAGCAGCTTGCTGGGACAGGGAACAGATACGCAGTATTTT,TRBD1,TRBJ2-3,many,TRBV5-6
CASSRPTVNTEAFF,TGTGCCAGCAGTCGCCCGACGGTGAACACTGAAGCTTTCTTT,-,TRBJ1-1,-,TRBV12-3/TRBV12-4
CSAKPLAGGSGELFF,TGCAGTGCCAAACCCCTAGCGGGAGGGTCCGGGGAGCTGTTTTTT,TRBD2,TRBJ2-2,-,TRBV20-1
CSVAETAKNIQYF,TGCAGCGTTGCCGAGACAGCAAAAAACATTCAGTACTTC,-,TRBJ2-4,many,TRBV29-1
CSARLTGLPGDYGYTF,TGCAGTGCTAGACTAACGGGACTCCCGGGCGACTATGGCTACACCTTC,-,TRBJ1-2,-,TRBV20-1
CASSPYTPQGSRNEQFF,TGTGCCAGCAGCCCCTATACGCCGCAGGGTAGCCGCAATGAGCAGTTCTTC,-,TRBJ2-1,many,TRBV27
CSVDGGRADTQYF,TGCAGCGTTGACGGCGGTCGAGCGGATACGCAGTATTTT,-,TRBJ2-3,-,TRBV29-1
CSARMEPSYYGYTF,TGCAGTGCTAGAATGGAGCCGTCCTACTATGGCTACACCTTC,-,TRBJ1-2,-,TRBV20-1
CASSRIPDTQYF,TGTGCCAGCAGCCGTATCCCAGATACGCAGTATTTT,-,TRBJ2-3,few,TRBV7-9
CASSLGTGVNTEAFF,TGCGCCAGCAGCTTGGGGACAGGAGTGAACACTGAAGCTTTCTTT,TRBD1,TRBJ1-1,many,TRBV5-1
CSVYSSGASGSNSGELFF,TGCAGCGTATATTCGTCGGGGGCTAGCGGGAGTAACTCCGGGGAGCTGTTTTTT,TRBD2,TRBJ2-2,many,TRBV29-1
CASSQDTGLYGTETQYF,TGCGCCAGCAGCCAAGATACCGGGCTCTACGGGACGGAGACCCAGTACTTC,-,TRBJ2-5,-,TRBV4-1
CASSLAREETQYF,TGTGCCAGCAGCTTGGCCAGGGAAGAGACCCAGTACTTC,-,TRBJ2-5,many,TRBV5-5
CASSRHDMNTEAFF,TGTGCCAGCAGTCGACACGATATGAACACTGAAGCTTTCTTT,-,TRBJ1-1,many,TRBV6-1
CASSFTGTWKNSQYF,TGTGCCAGCAGTTTTACCGGGACGTGGAAAAACAGTCAGTACTTC,-,TRBJ2-4,-,TRBV27
CSAKYRGQPQHF,TGCAGTGCGAAATACAGGGGTCAGCCCCAGCATTTT,TRBD1,TRBJ1-5,many,TRBV20-1
CASMRYWQNNSPLHF,TGTGCCAGCATGAGGTATTGGCAGAATAATTCACCCCTCCACTTT,-,TRBJ1-6,few,TRBV2
CSAPTSGREKAQYF,TGCAGTGCCCCGACTAGCGGGAGGGAGAAGGCCCAGTACTTC,TRBD2,TRBJ2-5,many,TRBV20-1
CSATDRGKTNTEAFF,TGCAGTGCTACGGACAGGGGAAAGACGAACACTGAAGCTTTCTTT,TRBD1,TRBJ1-1,many,TRBV20-1
CASKRGTYEQYF,TGTGCCAGCAAACGGGGGACCTACGAGCAGTACTTC,-,TRBJ2-7,many,TRBV6-6
CSAMDSLTDTQYF,TGCAGTGCTATGGATAGTTTAACAGATACGCAGTATTTT,-,TRBJ2-3,many,TRBV20-1
CASKARTSGSHEQFF,TGTGCCAGCAAGGCGAGGACTAGCGGGAGTCATGAGCAGTTCTTC,TRBD2,TRBJ2-1,many,TRBV5-4
CATSRGEPERPQHF,TGTGCCACCAGCAGAGGGGAACCCGAGCGGCCCCAGCATTTT,-,TRBJ1-5,-,TRBV15
CATSFEKLFF,TGTGCCACGTCCTTTGAAAAACTGTTTTTT,-,TRBJ1-4,many,TRBV10-3
CASSLSGNPSYEQYF,TGTGCCAGCAGTTTATCCGGGAACCCCTCCTACGAGCAGTACTTC,-,TRBJ2-7,-,TRBV6-5